This record looks at one TCR beta chain sequence and its context. Antigen specificity is unknown. This entry comes from a study of T cell clones after liver transplantation. Study-level points and caveats: Compared with third party-reactive sequences, donor-reactive ones declined more, independent of withdrawal success.

The germline gives CDR1 MGHRA, CDR2 YSYEKL. The CDR3 sequence is 15 residues long. Libraries were prepared by immunoSEQ multiplex PCR; TCRdb keeps only in-frame clonotypes and omits some of them. The top ten clones hold 0.95% to 1% of a sample with tens of thousands of clones, approximately 92% of them seen once. Sample: CD4+ T cells from blood, taken roughly 25 months after liver transplant. The rearrangement joins TRBV4-1 to TRBJ2-5; 7 bases map to TRBD1. Gene TRBJ2-7 matches the end of the DNA better, so the J call may be wrong. The receptor comes from a human patient who received a liver transplant. The graft donor may be the source of some T cells. Here the CDR3 DNA reads TGCGCCAGCAGCCAAGATCCGGGACAGTCCTACGAGCAGTACTTC. Translation gives CASSQDPGQSYEQYF.